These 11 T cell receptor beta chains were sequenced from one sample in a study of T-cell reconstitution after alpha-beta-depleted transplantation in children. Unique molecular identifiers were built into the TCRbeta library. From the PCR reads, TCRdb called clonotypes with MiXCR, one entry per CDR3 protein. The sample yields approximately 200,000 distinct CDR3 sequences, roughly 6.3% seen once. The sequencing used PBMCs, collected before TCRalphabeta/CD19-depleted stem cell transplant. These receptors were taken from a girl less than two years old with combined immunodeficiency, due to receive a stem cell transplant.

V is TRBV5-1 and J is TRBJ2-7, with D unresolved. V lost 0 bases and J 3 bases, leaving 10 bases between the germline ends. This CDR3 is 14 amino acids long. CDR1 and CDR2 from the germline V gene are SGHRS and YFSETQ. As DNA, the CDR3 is TGCGCCAGCAGCTTGGGTCCTAATTTCTACGAGCAGTACTTC. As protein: CASSLGPNFYEQYF. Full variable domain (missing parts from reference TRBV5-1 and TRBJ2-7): KAGVTQTPRYLIKTRGQQVTLSCSPISGHRSVSWYQQTPGQGLQFLFEYFSETQRNKGNFPGRFSGRQFSNSRSEMNVSTLELGDSALYLCASSLGPNFYEQYFGPGTRLTVT.

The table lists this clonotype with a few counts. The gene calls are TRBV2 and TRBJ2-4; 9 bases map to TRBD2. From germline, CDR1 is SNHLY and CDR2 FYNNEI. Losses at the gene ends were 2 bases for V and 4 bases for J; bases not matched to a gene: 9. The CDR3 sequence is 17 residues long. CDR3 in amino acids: CASSEQGGGGMKNIQYF. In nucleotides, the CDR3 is TGTGCCAGCAGTGAACAGGGCGGGGGGGGAATGAAAAACATTCAGTACTTC.

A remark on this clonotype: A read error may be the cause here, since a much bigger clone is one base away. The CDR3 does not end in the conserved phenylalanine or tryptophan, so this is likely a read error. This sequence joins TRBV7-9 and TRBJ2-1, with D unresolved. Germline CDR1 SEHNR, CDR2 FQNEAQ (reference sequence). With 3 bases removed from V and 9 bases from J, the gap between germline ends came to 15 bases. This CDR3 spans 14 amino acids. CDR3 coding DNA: TGTGCCAGCAGCTTGAGTTGGGGTTCTGCTGAGCAGTTCTGC. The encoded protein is CASSLSWGSAEQFC.

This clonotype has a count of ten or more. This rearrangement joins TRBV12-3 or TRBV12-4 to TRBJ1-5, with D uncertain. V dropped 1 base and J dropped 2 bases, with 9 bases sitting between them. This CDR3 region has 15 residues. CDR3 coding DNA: TGTGCCAGCAGTTTAGAAGGACGGGGCAATCAGCCCCAGCATTTT. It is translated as CASSLEGRGNQPQHF.

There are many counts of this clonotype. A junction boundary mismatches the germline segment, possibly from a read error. The CDR3 loop reads CSVEDRLHYEQYF. CDR3 DNA sequence: TGCAGCGTGGAAGACAGGTTGCACTACGAGCAGTACTTC. The chain uses TRBV29-1 and TRBJ2-7; possible D gene TRBD1, 6 bases. CDR3 length equals 13 residues. Germline V gives CDR1 SQVTM, CDR2 ANQGSEA.

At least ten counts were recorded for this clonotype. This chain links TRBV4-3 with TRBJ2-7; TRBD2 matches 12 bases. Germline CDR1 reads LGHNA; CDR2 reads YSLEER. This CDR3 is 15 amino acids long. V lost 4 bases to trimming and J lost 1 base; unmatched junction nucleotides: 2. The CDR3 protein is CASSLGLAGSYEQYF. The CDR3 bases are TGCGCCAGCAGCCTCGGACTAGCGGGGTCCTACGAGCAGTACTTC.

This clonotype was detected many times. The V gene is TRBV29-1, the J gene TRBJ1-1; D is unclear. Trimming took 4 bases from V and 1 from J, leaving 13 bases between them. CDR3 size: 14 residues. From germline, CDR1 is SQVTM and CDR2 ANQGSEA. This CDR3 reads CSVGFYAGNTEAFF. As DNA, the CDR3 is TGCAGCGTTGGGTTCTACGCAGGGAACACTGAAGCTTTCTTT.

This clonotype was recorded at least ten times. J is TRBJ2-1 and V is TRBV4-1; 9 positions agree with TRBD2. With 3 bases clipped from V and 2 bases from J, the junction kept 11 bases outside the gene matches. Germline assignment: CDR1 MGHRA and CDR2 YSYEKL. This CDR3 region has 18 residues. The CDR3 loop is CASSQLAGRALAYNEQFF. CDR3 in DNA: TGCGCCAGCAGCCAGCTAGCGGGGCGGGCTCTGGCCTACAATGAGCAGTTCTTC.

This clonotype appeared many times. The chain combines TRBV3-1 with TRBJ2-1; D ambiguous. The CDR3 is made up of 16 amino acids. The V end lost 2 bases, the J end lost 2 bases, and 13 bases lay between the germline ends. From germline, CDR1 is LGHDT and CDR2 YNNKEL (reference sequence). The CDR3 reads CASSQFYGFAYNEQFF. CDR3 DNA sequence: TGTGCCAGCAGCCAATTCTACGGGTTCGCCTACAATGAGCAGTTCTTC.

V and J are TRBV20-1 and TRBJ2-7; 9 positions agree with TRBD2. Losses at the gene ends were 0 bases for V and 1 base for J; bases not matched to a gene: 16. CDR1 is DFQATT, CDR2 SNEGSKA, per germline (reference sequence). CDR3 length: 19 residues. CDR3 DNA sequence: TGCAGTGCTAGAGAGGCCCCGGGTGGTAGCGGGAGTACGTCCTACGAGCAGTACTTC. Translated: CSAREAPGGSGSTSYEQYF.

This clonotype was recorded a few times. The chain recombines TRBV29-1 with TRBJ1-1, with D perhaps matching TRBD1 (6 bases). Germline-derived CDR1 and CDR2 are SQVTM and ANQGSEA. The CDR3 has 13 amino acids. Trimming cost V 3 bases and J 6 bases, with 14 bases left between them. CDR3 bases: TGCAGCGTTGATGGGGGCAGGGCCCCTGAAGCTTTCTTT. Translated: CSVDGGRAPEAFF.